The 20 T cell receptor beta chains given below trace back to one sample, sequenced in a study of blood T cell dynamics during melanoma immunotherapy. This sample's time point: pre-treatment baseline. The assay was immunoSEQ multiplex PCR, and TCRdb's table has in-frame clones only and misses some. The sample has some 15,000 clones, approximately 84% seen once. The sample here was blood, taken from a patient treated with checkpoint blockade. These receptors originate from a human donor with melanoma.

This chain uses TRBV25-1 with TRBJ1-2; D may be TRBD1 (5 bases). This CDR3 is 14 amino acids long. CDR1 is MGHDK, CDR2 SYGVNS, per germline. Trimming took 2 bases from V and 6 from J, leaving 13 bases between them. The CDR3 loop is CASSEAGPFHGYTF. CDR3 DNA: TGTGCCAGCAGTGAAGCAGGGCCCTTTCATGGCTACACCTTC.

This rearrangement joins TRBV6-6 to TRBJ2-7, with D perhaps TRBD1 or TRBD2 (5 bases each). Germline CDR1 reads MNHNY; CDR2 reads SVGAGI (reference sequence). CDR3 length: 15 amino acids. The V gene lost 6 bases and the J gene lost 2 bases, with 17 bases spanning the gap. CDR3 DNA sequence: TGTGCCAGCAGAACGGGGCCGACGGGGACCTACGAGCAGTACTTC. Translating it yields CASRTGPTGTYEQYF.

J is TRBJ1-1 and V is TRBV5-1, with D maybe TRBD1 (6 bases). With 0 bases removed from V and 6 bases from J, the gap between germline ends came to 18 bases. The germline gives CDR1 SGHRS, CDR2 YFSETQ. The CDR3 is 16 amino acids. The CDR3 sequence is CASSLAPAGDRSEAFF. The CDR3 coding sequence is TGCGCCAGCAGCTTGGCCCCGGCAGGGGATCGTTCTGAAGCTTTCTTT.

This clone has only one observation. The chain uses TRBV7-2 and TRBJ1-3, with 7 bases matching TRBD1. The CDR3 extends over 13 amino acids. Per the germline V gene, CDR1 is SGHTA and CDR2 is FQGNSA. With 4 bases clipped from V and 4 bases from J, the junction kept 1 base outside the gene matches. The CDR3 protein is CASSSDRGNTIYF. CDR3 coding DNA: TGTGCCAGCAGCTCGGACAGGGGAAACACCATATATTTT.

V gene TRBV6-5 combines with J gene TRBJ2-5; 8 nucleotides align to TRBD1. In germline, CDR1 is MNHEY, CDR2 SVGAGI. The CDR3 is 14 residues long. Germline trimming cut 6 bases from V and 5 bases from J; bases unmatched to any gene: 8. Here the CDR3 DNA reads TGTGCCAGCAGCCCCTTTGACAGGGGTGAGACCCAGTACTTC. Protein product: CASSPFDRGETQYF.

This clone has only a few counts. The J gene is TRBJ2-7, the V gene TRBV19; 7 bases are shared with TRBD1. With V trimmed by 5 bases and J by 0 bases, 4 bases remained unmatched. Germline CDR1 is LNHDA and CDR2 is SQIVND (reference sequence). CDR3 length equals 14 residues. The CDR3 DNA reads as TGTGCCAGTAGTTCGGGACAGACCTCCTACGAGCAGTACTTC. Protein product: CASSSGQTSYEQYF.

This chain links TRBV28 with TRBJ1-1, with unresolved D. CDR1 is MDHEN, CDR2 SYDVKM, per germline. V was pared by 3 bases and J by 0 bases, with 8 bases between. The CDR3 has 14 amino acids. Written as DNA, the CDR3 is TGTGCCAGCAGTTTGGTCACAATGAACACTGAAGCTTTCTTT. As protein: CASSLVTMNTEAFF.

The chain carries TRBV2 and TRBJ2-7, with D hard to call. Trimming left V 7 bases short and J 2 bases short, with 9 bases between. The CDR3 is 12 residues long. The V gene's germline CDR1 is SNHLY and CDR2 FYNNEI. CDR3 coding DNA: TGTGCCAGCAATCCGACGCCCTACGAGCAGTACTTC. It codes for CASNPTPYEQYF.

This chain uses TRBV28 with TRBJ2-5; D unresolved. Trimming cost V 3 bases and J 2 bases, with 13 bases left between them. Germline lookup yields CDR1 MDHEN and CDR2 SYDVKM. The CDR3 sequence is 15 residues long. Written as DNA, the CDR3 is TGTGCCAGCAGTTTTGGACGGCGACGTCAAGAGACCCAGTACTTC. Translation gives CASSFGRRRQETQYF. Together with reference TRBV28 and TRBJ2-5, the CDR3 gives the full variable domain: DVKVTQSSRYLVKRTGEKVFLECVQDMDHENMFWYRQDPGLGLRLIYFSYDVKMKEKGDIPEGYSVSREKKERFSLILESASTNQTSMYLCASSFGRRRQETQYFGPGTRLLVL.

The V call is TRBV7-9, the J call TRBJ1-5, with D unresolved. The germline V gene encodes CDR1 SEHNR and CDR2 FQNEAQ (reference sequence). This CDR3 has 15 residues. Trimming cost V 0 bases and J 2 bases, with 8 bases left between them. The CDR3 nucleotides are TGTGCCAGCAGCTTAGCGGGCGGGGGCAATCAGCCCCAGCATTTT. Its translation is CASSLAGGGNQPQHF. Drawing the rest from reference TRBV7-9 and TRBJ1-5, the complete variable domain is DTGVSQNPRHKITKRGQNVTFRCDPISEHNRLYWYRQTLGQGPEFLTYFQNEAQLEKSRLLSDRFSAERPKGSFSTLEIQRTEQGDSAMYLCASSLAGGGNQPQHFGDGTRLSIL.

The chain carries TRBV12-5 and TRBJ2-2, with TRBD2 matching 11 bases. CDR3 length equals 15 residues. Per the germline V gene, CDR1 is LGHNT and CDR2 is FRNRAP. Losses at the gene ends were 9 bases for V and 6 bases for J; bases not matched to a gene: 9. The CDR3 sequence is CASAATSGTAGELFF. In DNA, the CDR3 is TGTGCTAGCGCCGCGACTAGCGGGACCGCCGGGGAGCTGTTTTTT.

This clone has just one count. J is TRBJ1-6 and V is TRBV14, with D perhaps matching TRBD1 (5 bases). The germline V and J ends were trimmed by 0 bases and 10 bases, with 13 bases remaining between them. CDR3 length: 15 amino acids. Germline values: CDR1 SGHDN, CDR2 FVKESK. Here the CDR3 DNA reads TGTGCCAGCAGCCAAGATGTAGGGACTTGGTCACCCCTCCACTTT. It yields the protein CASSQDVGTWSPLHF.

This clone was found a few times. The chain carries TRBV12-1 and TRBJ1-5. TRBV12-1 is designated a pseudogene. The CDR3 extends over 15 amino acids. This chain's CDR3 is CASSLRGVVGQPQHF. In DNA, the CDR3 is TGTGCCAGCAGCCTTCGAGGTGTTGTTGGTCAGCCCCAGCATTTT.

The chain carries TRBV27 and TRBJ1-4, with D unclear. CDR1 is MNHEY and CDR2 is SMNVEV in the germline V gene (reference sequence). Trimming pared 1 base from V and 8 bases from J, leaving 8 bases between. This CDR3 region has 13 residues. CDR3 amino acids: CASSLWAQEKLFF. CDR3 in DNA: TGTGCCAGCAGTTTATGGGCTCAAGAAAAACTGTTTTTT.

This chain connects TRBV5-4 to TRBJ2-3; no clear D gene. Trimming stripped 4 bases from V and 1 base from J, with 13 bases between. The germline V gene has CDR1 SGHNT and CDR2 YYREEE (reference sequence). This CDR3 comprises 15 residues. CDR3 in DNA: TGTGCCAGCAGCAGGAACCCCGGTGGCACAGATACGCAGTATTTT. Amino acid sequence: CASSRNPGGTDTQYF.

The gene calls are TRBV14 and TRBJ1-4, with 11 bases lining up with TRBD1. With V trimmed by 4 bases and J by 6 bases, 7 bases remained unmatched. Germline CDR1 and CDR2: SGHDN and FVKESK. This CDR3 is 16 amino acids long. The CDR3, as DNA: TGTGCCAGCAGCCGGACAGGGGGCTTCAGTGATGAAAAACTGTTTTTT. It encodes CASSRTGGFSDEKLFF.

The chain carries TRBV2 and TRBJ1-3, with 7 bases fitting TRBD1. The CDR3 spans 15 residues. Trimming took 4 bases from V and 4 from J; bases not matched to a gene: 7. Germline CDR1 is SNHLY and CDR2 is FYNNEI. The CDR3, as DNA: TGTGCCAGCAGTGCCTCCAGGGGGACGGGAAACACCATATATTTT. Amino acids: CASSASRGTGNTIYF. Using reference TRBV2 and TRBJ1-3 for the parts outside the CDR3, the full variable domain is EPEVTQTPSHQVTQMGQEVILRCVPISNHLYFYWYRQILGQKVEFLVSFYNNEISEKSEIFDDQFSVERPDGSNFTLKIRSTKLEDSAMYFCASSASRGTGNTIYFGEGSWLTVV.

This clone was observed a single time. The genes are TRBV14 and TRBJ1-6; no clear D gene. The V gene's germline CDR1 is SGHDN and CDR2 FVKESK. The CDR3 loop spans 15 amino acids. Trimming removed 4 bases at V and 5 bases at J, with 12 bases between. CDR3 protein: CASSRPGTNNSPLHF. Written as DNA, the CDR3 is TGTGCCAGCAGCCGACCGGGAACAAATAATTCACCCCTCCACTTT. The full variable domain, its missing parts supplied by reference TRBV14 and TRBJ1-6, is EAGVTQFPSHSVIEKGQTVTLRCDPISGHDNLYWYRRVMGKEIKFLLHFVKESKQDESGMPNNRFLAERTGGTYSTLKVQPAELEDSGVYFCASSRPGTNNSPLHFGNGTRLTVT.

This rearrangement joins TRBV6-5 to TRBJ1-1, with D maybe TRBD1 (5 bases). Germline CDR1 is MNHEY and CDR2 is SVGAGI. This CDR3 region has 14 residues. With 2 bases removed from V and 5 bases from J, the gap between germline ends came to 12 bases. The CDR3 sequence is CASSYERGRTEAFF. The CDR3 DNA is TGTGCCAGCAGTTACGAGCGGGGGAGAACTGAAGCTTTCTTT.

The chain employs TRBV9 and TRBJ2-3; the D is unclear. Germline loops: CDR1 SGDLS, CDR2 YYNGEE. The V end lost 0 bases, the J end lost 6 bases, and 5 bases lay between the germline ends. The CDR3 spans 12 residues. CDR3 DNA sequence: TGTGCCAGCAGCGTAGGTACGGATACGCAGTATTTT. Its protein product is CASSVGTDTQYF.